A single sample is the source of the 30 T cell receptor beta chains below, sequenced in a study of T cells after yellow fever vaccination. One entry per CDR3 protein, called by TCRdb with MiXCR from the 5' RACE reads. The sample contains approximately 550,000 distinct CDR3 sequences, around 21% of which appear only once. The sample in question was PBMCs, obtained 15 days after the yellow fever booster vaccination. The receptors come from a young man who received the YFV17D yellow fever vaccine.

This clonotype was counted between two and nine times. The genes are TRBV7-2 and TRBJ1-2; no clear D gene. The V end lost 1 base, the J end lost 3 bases, and 6 bases lay between the germline ends. CDR3 length: 13 residues. Germline V gene lookup returns CDR1 SGHTA and CDR2 FQGNSA. Written as DNA, the CDR3 is TGTGCCAGCAGCTTAGACAGCGACTATGGCTACACCTTC. This translates into CASSLDSDYGYTF.

This chain joins TRBV20-1 and TRBJ2-3; D call uncertain. With 6 bases removed from V and 1 base from J, the gap between germline ends came to 14 bases. Germline V gene lookup returns CDR1 DFQATT and CDR2 SNEGSKA (reference sequence). This CDR3 comprises 14 residues. The CDR3 reads CSASLGGGTDTQYF. CDR3 DNA: TGCAGTGCCAGCCTTGGTGGAGGCACAGATACGCAGTATTTT.

This chain uses TRBV6-2 or TRBV6-3 with TRBJ2-5; 9 bases align to TRBD2. Losses at the gene ends were 5 bases for V and 4 bases for J; bases not matched to a gene: 17. The length of the CDR3 is 18 residues. From germline, CDR1 is MNHEY and CDR2 SVGEGT. CDR3 sequence reads: CASSQIVGLARGSETQYF. The CDR3 DNA reads TGTGCCAGCAGTCAAATCGTCGGACTAGCGCGAGGCTCAGAGACCCAGTACTTC.

This clonotype turned up a few times. The chain combines TRBV4-3 with TRBJ2-7; the D call may be TRBD1 or TRBD2 (6 bases each). The CDR3 extends over 15 amino acids. Per germline, CDR1 LGHNA and CDR2 YSLEER. Trimming took 2 bases from V and 3 from J, leaving 14 bases between them. The CDR3 DNA sequence: TGCGCCAGCAGCCAATTGCGGGACACCTTCTACGAGCAGTACTTC. This codes for CASSQLRDTFYEQYF.

The chain couples TRBV29-1 to TRBJ2-7; D unclear. V gave up 1 base and J gave up 2 bases, with 9 bases separating them. This CDR3 has 13 residues. Per germline, CDR1 SQVTM and CDR2 ANQGSEA. Written as DNA, the CDR3 is TGCAGCGTTGAAGTACTCGGTACCTACGAGCAGTACTTC. Residues: CSVEVLGTYEQYF.

The chain links TRBV7-2 to TRBJ2-3; D gene uncertain. Germline assignment: CDR1 SGHTA and CDR2 FQGNSA. This CDR3 has 14 amino acids. V was shortened by 5 bases and J by 3 bases, with 12 bases between the two germline ends. CDR3 sequence reads: CASSPATSTDTQYF. In nucleotides, the CDR3 is TGTGCCAGCAGCCCAGCTACCTCGACAGATACGCAGTATTTT.

This clonotype appeared a few times. The chain is built from TRBV5-1 and TRBJ2-7, with a weak D call TRBD2 (5 bases). Germline V lookup: CDR1 SGHRS, CDR2 YFSETQ. There are 15 residues in the CDR3. V lost 2 bases to trimming and J lost 5 bases, with 17 bases between them. CDR3 protein: CASSFFEGPGNEQYF. DNA for the CDR3: TGCGCCAGCAGCTTTTTTGAGGGTCCGGGAAACGAGCAGTACTTC. Using reference TRBV5-1 and TRBJ2-7 for the parts outside the CDR3, the full variable domain is KAGVTQTPRYLIKTRGQQVTLSCSPISGHRSVSWYQQTPGQGLQFLFEYFSETQRNKGNFPGRFSGRQFSNSRSEMNVSTLELGDSALYLCASSFFEGPGNEQYFGPGTRLTVT.

This sequence joins TRBV27 and TRBJ2-5; TRBD2 matches 13 bases. This CDR3 has 16 residues. The trim removed 5 bases at V and 5 bases at J, leaving 8 bases unmatched. CDR1 and CDR2 (germline): MNHEY, SMNVEV (reference sequence). CDR3 sequence reads: CASSGGLAGEYETQYF. The CDR3 coding sequence is TGTGCCAGCAGTGGAGGACTAGCGGGAGAGTATGAGACCCAGTACTTC.

CDR3 bases: TGTGCCAGCAGTTTCCTCATGACAGGGGTAAGAAACTACGAGCAGTACTTC. It translates to CASSFLMTGVRNYEQYF. The V and J genes are TRBV28 and TRBJ2-7, with 8 bases that match TRBD1. There are 17 residues in the CDR3. CDR1 MDHEN and CDR2 SYDVKM come from the germline V gene. Losses at the gene ends were 3 bases for V and 3 bases for J; bases not matched to a gene: 13.

The CDR3 reads CSARDRAGETQYF. CDR3 nucleotides: TGCAGTGCTAGAGATCGAGCGGGGGAGACCCAGTACTTC. The rearrangement links TRBV20-1 to TRBJ2-5; 7 nucleotides agree with TRBD2. Germline CDR1 reads DFQATT; CDR2 reads SNEGSKA (reference sequence). The CDR3 covers 13 residues. V shed 0 bases, J shed 5 bases, and the junction held 3 bases outside the gene matches.

This chain's CDR3 is CASGLSEGVPQHF. CDR3 nucleotides: TGTGCCAGCGGACTGAGCGAGGGAGTACCCCAGCATTTT. The chain joins TRBV7-2 to TRBJ1-5, with D unclear. CDR1 and CDR2 (germline): SGHTA, FQGNSA. The CDR3 loop spans 13 amino acids. The germline V and J ends were trimmed by 8 bases and 10 bases, with 18 bases remaining between them.

The J gene is TRBJ2-7, the V gene TRBV7-2, with TRBD2 matching 8 bases. J was trimmed by 7 bases and V by 2 bases; bases with no gene match: 4. The CDR3 covers 13 residues. Germline assignment: CDR1 SGHTA and CDR2 FQGNSA. CDR3: CASSLRGRREQYF. CDR3 coding DNA: TGTGCCAGCAGCTTACGCGGGAGGAGGGAGCAGTACTTC. Using reference TRBV7-2 and TRBJ2-7 for the parts outside the CDR3, the full variable domain is GAGVSQSPSNKVTEKGKDVELRCDPISGHTALYWYRQSLGQGLEFLIYFQGNSAPDKSGLPSDRFSAERTGGSVSTLTIQRTQQEDSAVYLCASSLRGRREQYFGPGTRLTVT.

This clonotype was seen a handful of times. The rearrangement joins TRBV7-2 to TRBJ1-2; D remains unclear. The V end was cut by 7 bases, the J end by 0 bases, with 15 bases between. CDR1 and CDR2 from the germline V gene are SGHTA and FQGNSA. This CDR3 is 15 amino acids long. The CDR3: CASTQLTPSNYGYTF. As DNA, the CDR3 is TGTGCCAGCACCCAACTTACGCCGTCTAACTATGGCTACACCTTC.

V and J are TRBV7-9 and TRBJ2-5, with D possibly being TRBD2 (6 bases). Between the trimmed V and J ends, which lost 3 bases and 4 bases, there was a span of 15 bases. The germline V gene has CDR1 SEHNR and CDR2 FQNEAQ (reference sequence). This CDR3 contains 15 residues. CDR3 DNA: TGTGCCAGCAGCTTCTTTCTCGCGGGACGAGAGACCCAGTACTTC. As protein: CASSFFLAGRETQYF.

This chain's CDR3 is CASSLANGRLETQYF. CDR3 DNA sequence: TGTGCCAGCAGCTTAGCGAACGGGAGACTCGAGACCCAGTACTTC. This sequence joins TRBV7-2 and TRBJ2-5; weak D call: TRBD2 (6 bases). Per germline, CDR1 SGHTA and CDR2 FQGNSA. This CDR3 has 15 amino acids. V gave up 0 bases and J gave up 5 bases, with 13 bases separating them.

The CDR3 is CASSPDRAIKYNEQFF. The DNA for the CDR3 is TGTGCCAGCAGCCCAGACAGGGCGATCAAGTACAATGAGCAGTTCTTC. This chain connects TRBV27 to TRBJ2-1; 7 positions match TRBD1. The trim removed 6 bases at V and 4 bases at J, leaving 12 bases unmatched. This CDR3 is built from 16 residues. Per the germline V gene, CDR1 is MNHEY and CDR2 is SMNVEV (reference sequence).

In its sample, this clonotype was seen a few times. The chain joins TRBV6-5 to TRBJ2-5; D not certain. The CDR3 has 11 amino acids. The germline V gene has CDR1 MNHEY and CDR2 SVGAGI. Trimming removed 8 bases at V and 4 bases at J, with 8 bases between. The CDR3 nucleotides are TGTGCCAGCGCGGTGGCAGAGACCCAGTACTTC. This encodes CASAVAETQYF.

This clonotype appeared a few times. This chain connects TRBV7-8 to TRBJ2-5, with TRBD2 matching over 7 bases. With 1 base clipped from V and 5 bases from J, the junction kept 4 bases outside the gene matches. Germline assignment: CDR1 SGHVS and CDR2 FQNEAQ. The CDR3 consists of 14 residues. The CDR3 sequence is CASSLELASETQYF. The CDR3 DNA follows: TGTGCCAGCAGCTTAGAACTAGCGAGTGAGACCCAGTACTTC.

The gene calls are TRBV10-3 and TRBJ2-3, with 10 bases that match TRBD2. With 9 bases clipped from V and 3 bases from J, the junction kept 9 bases outside the gene matches. Germline assignment: CDR1 ENHRY and CDR2 SYGVKD. The CDR3 loop spans 15 amino acids. CDR3 region: CAMSGTSVSTDTQYF. The CDR3 nucleotides are TGTGCCATGTCTGGGACTAGCGTTTCGACAGATACGCAGTATTTT.

The CDR3 DNA is TGCAGTGCCCCGGGCGGTCAGTTGGGCGCAGAAGCTTTCTTT. Its protein is CSAPGGQLGAEAFF. This sequence joins TRBV20-1 and TRBJ1-1; D is uncertain. This CDR3 region has 14 residues. V gave up 6 bases and J gave up 8 bases, with 22 bases separating them. CDR1 is DFQATT, CDR2 SNEGSKA, per germline (reference sequence).

Only a few counts were recorded for this clonotype. The chain couples TRBV27 to TRBJ2-7; D gene uncertain. Trimming pared 3 bases from V and 2 bases from J, leaving 14 bases between. The CDR3 spans 15 residues. From germline, CDR1 is MNHEY and CDR2 SMNVEV (reference sequence). CDR3: CASSFNPSPAYEQYF. CDR3 nucleotide sequence: TGTGCCAGCAGTTTTAATCCCAGCCCGGCCTACGAGCAGTACTTC.

In DNA, the CDR3 is TGTGCCAGCACCCCGGGGTACGGGACTAGCGGCGCAGATACGCAGTATTTT. Translating gives CASTPGYGTSGADTQYF. This chain joins TRBV11-3 and TRBJ2-3, with 11 bases fitting TRBD2. This CDR3 contains 17 residues. Trimming cost V 7 bases and J 4 bases; bases outside gene matches: 13. Germline CDR1 and CDR2: SGHNT and YENEEA.

V gene TRBV30 combines with J gene TRBJ1-6, with D unresolved. Trimming removed 1 base from V and 10 bases from J, with 8 bases in between. The CDR3 is made up of 12 amino acids. CDR1 and CDR2 from the germline V gene are GTSNPN and SVGIG (reference sequence). The CDR3 bases are TGTGCCTGGAGTGCCGCCGCGTCACCCCTCCACTTT. It codes for CAWSAAASPLHF.

This clonotype has a handful of counts. This sequence joins TRBV27 and TRBJ2-7; TRBD2 agrees at 10 bases. This CDR3 has 16 residues. The germline V gene has CDR1 MNHEY and CDR2 SMNVEV (reference sequence). With 0 bases clipped from V and 4 bases from J, the junction kept 6 bases outside the gene matches. Written as DNA, the CDR3 is TGTGCCAGCAGTTTATCAAGCGGGAGGGCCTCTTACGAGCAGTACTTC. This translates into CASSLSSGRASYEQYF.

The CDR3 bases are TGTGCCAGCAGCGTGGACTTGACCTACGAGCAGTACTTC. Translation: CASSVDLTYEQYF. V and J are TRBV7-2 and TRBJ2-7, with a tentative D call TRBD2 (5 bases). CDR3 length: 13 amino acids. V dropped 5 bases and J dropped 2 bases, with 10 bases sitting between them. Germline V gene data show CDR1 as SGHTA and CDR2 as FQGNSA.

The J gene is TRBJ2-3, the V gene TRBV15; TRBD1 or TRBD2 may be the D gene (5 bases each). This CDR3 contains 13 residues. CDR1 is LNHNV and CDR2 is YYDKDF in the germline V gene (reference sequence). With 5 bases removed from V and 5 bases from J, the gap between germline ends came to 11 bases. The CDR3 bases are TGTGCCACCAGCCAGGGAGAACGAGATACGCAGTATTTT. Its protein product is CATSQGERDTQYF.

The chain carries TRBV6-5 and TRBJ2-7, with unresolved D. CDR1 is MNHEY, CDR2 SVGAGI, per germline. CDR3 length: 12 residues. Trimming pared 5 bases from V and 4 bases from J, leaving 9 bases between. CDR3 sequence: CASSPRFYEQYF. In nucleotides, the CDR3 is TGTGCCAGCAGTCCGAGGTTTTACGAGCAGTACTTC.

The chain carries TRBV7-3 and TRBJ2-5; D is possibly TRBD1 or TRBD2 (5 bases each). Germline V gene data show CDR1 as SGHTA and CDR2 as FQGTGA. Trimming pared 4 bases from V and 2 bases from J, leaving 14 bases between. This CDR3 is 15 amino acids long. DNA for the CDR3: TGTGCCAGCAGCTGGGCTGCTGGGGGTCAAGAGACCCAGTACTTC. It translates to CASSWAAGGQETQYF.

This clonotype turned up a few times. The chain combines TRBV3-1 with TRBJ2-2, with 9 bases identical to TRBD2. The germline V gene encodes CDR1 LGHDT and CDR2 YNNKEL (reference sequence). CDR3 length: 16 residues. Germline trimming cut 2 bases from V and 7 bases from J; bases unmatched to any gene: 8. DNA of the CDR3: TGTGCCAGCAGCCAACTAATGGGACTAGCCGTCGGGGAGCTGTTTTTT. Translation gives CASSQLMGLAVGELFF.

This clonotype was seen more than once but under ten times. The rearrangement uses TRBV7-9 and TRBJ2-2; D ambiguous. The CDR3 consists of 14 residues. CDR1 is SEHNR, CDR2 FQNEAQ, per germline (reference sequence). Trimming left V 10 bases short and J 6 bases short, with 18 bases between. The CDR3 protein is CAIPVPAGPGELFF. CDR3 coding DNA: TGTGCCATCCCGGTACCAGCCGGACCCGGGGAGCTGTTTTTT.